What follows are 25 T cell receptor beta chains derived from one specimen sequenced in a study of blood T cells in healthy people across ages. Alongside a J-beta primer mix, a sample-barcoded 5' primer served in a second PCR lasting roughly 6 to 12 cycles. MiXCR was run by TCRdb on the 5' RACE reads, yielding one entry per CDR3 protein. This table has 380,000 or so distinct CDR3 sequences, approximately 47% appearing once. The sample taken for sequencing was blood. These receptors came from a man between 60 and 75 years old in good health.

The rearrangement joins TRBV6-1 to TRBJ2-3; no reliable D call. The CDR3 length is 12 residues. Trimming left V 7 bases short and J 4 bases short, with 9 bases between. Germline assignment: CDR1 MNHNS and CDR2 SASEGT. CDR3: CASTYLADTQYF. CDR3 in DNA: TGTGCCAGCACCTACCTAGCAGATACGCAGTATTTT.

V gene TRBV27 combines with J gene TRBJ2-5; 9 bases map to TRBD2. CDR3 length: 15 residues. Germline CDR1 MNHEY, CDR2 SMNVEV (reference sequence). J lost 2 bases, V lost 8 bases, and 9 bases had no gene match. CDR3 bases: TGTGCCAGCCGCCCGTGGCTAGCGGGGCAAGAGACCCAGTACTTC. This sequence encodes CASRPWLAGQETQYF.

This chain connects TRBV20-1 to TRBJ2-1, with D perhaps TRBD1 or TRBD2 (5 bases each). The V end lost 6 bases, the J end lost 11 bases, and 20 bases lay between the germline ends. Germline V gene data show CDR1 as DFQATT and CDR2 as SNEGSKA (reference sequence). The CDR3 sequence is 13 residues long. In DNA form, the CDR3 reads TGCAGTGCGAGGCCGGGCAACTCGGGGCAGCAGTTCTTC. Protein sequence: CSARPGNSGQQFF.

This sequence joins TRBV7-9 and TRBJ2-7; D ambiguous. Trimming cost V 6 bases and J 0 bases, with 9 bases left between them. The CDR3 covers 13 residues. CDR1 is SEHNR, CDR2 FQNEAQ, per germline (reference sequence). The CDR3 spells CASRSRSSYEQYF. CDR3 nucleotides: TGTGCCAGCAGGTCCCGGAGCTCCTACGAGCAGTACTTC.

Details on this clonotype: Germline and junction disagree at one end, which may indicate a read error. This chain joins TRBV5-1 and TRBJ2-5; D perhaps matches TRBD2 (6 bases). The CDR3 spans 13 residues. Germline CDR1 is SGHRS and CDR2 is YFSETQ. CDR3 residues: CTSSRDFQETQYF. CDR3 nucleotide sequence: TGCACCAGCAGCCGGGACTTTCAAGAGACCCAGTACTTC.

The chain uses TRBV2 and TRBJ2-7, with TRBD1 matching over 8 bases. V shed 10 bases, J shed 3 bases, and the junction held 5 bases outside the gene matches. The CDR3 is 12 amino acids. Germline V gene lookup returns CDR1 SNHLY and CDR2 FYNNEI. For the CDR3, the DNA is TGTGCCATGGGACAGGAAGGCTACGAGCAGTACTTC. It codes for CAMGQEGYEQYF.

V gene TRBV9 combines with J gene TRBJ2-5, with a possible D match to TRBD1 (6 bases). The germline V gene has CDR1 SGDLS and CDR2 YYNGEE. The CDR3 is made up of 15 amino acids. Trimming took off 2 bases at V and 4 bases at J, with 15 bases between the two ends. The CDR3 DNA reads TGTGCCAGCAGCGTGGGGACACCGGATAGAGAGACCCAGTACTTC. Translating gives CASSVGTPDRETQYF.

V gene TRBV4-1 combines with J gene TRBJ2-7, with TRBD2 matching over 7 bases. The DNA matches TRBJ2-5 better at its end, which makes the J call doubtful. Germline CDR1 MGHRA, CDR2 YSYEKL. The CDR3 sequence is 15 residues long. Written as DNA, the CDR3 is TGCGCCAGCAGCCGACTAGCTCTAGGTCCCGAGACCCAGTACTTC. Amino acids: CASSRLALGPETQYF.

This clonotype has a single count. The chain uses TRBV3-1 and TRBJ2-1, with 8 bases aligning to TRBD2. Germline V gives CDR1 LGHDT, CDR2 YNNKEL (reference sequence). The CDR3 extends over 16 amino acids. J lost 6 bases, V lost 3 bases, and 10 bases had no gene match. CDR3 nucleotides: TGTGCCAGCAGCCAGGGTCTAGCGGGCGTCCGCAATGAGCAGTTCTTC. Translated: CASSQGLAGVRNEQFF.

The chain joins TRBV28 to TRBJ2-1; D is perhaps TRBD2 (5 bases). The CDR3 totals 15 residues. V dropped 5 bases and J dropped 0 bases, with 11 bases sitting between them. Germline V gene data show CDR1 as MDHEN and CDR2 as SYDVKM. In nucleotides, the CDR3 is TGTGCCAGCAGTGGTGCAGCGGCCTCCTACAATGAGCAGTTCTTC. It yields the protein CASSGAAASYNEQFF.

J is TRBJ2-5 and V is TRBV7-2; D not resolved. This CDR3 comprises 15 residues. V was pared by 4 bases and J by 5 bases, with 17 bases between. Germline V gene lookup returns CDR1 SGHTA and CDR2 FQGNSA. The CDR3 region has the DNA TGTGCCAGCAGCTCTTTCACAAATCCGAAGGAGACCCAGTACTTC. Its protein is CASSSFTNPKETQYF.

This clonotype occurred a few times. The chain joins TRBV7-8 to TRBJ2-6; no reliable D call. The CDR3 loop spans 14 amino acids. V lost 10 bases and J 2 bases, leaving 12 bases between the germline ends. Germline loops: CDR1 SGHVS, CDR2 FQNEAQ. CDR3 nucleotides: TGTGCCACGCGAACCGTAGCTGGGGCCAACGTCCTGACTTTC. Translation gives CATRTVAGANVLTF.

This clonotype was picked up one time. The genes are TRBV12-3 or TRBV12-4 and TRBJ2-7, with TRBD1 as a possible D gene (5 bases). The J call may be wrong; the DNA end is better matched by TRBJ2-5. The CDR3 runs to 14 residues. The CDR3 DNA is TGTGCCAGCAGTTTTGGCAGGGCCCAAGAGACCCAGTACTTC. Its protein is CASSFGRAQETQYF.

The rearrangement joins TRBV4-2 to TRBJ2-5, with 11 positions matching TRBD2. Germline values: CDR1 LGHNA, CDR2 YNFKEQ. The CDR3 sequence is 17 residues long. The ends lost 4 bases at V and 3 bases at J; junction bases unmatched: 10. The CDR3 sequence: CASSLSLLAGGEETQYF. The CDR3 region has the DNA TGTGCCAGCAGCCTCTCACTCCTAGCGGGGGGAGAAGAGACCCAGTACTTC.

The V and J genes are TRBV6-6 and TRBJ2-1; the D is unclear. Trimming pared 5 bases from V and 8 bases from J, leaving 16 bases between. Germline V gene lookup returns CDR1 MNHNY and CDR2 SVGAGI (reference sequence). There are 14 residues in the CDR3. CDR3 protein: CASSPRGRGDEQFF. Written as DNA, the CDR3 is TGTGCCAGCAGTCCCCGCGGTAGAGGCGATGAGCAGTTCTTC.

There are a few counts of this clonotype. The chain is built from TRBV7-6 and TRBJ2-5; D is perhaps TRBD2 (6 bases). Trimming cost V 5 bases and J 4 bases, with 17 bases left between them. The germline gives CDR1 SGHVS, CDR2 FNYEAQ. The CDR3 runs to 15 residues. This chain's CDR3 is CASSLEEGFRETQYF. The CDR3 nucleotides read TGTGCCAGCAGCCTGGAGGAGGGGTTTAGAGAGACCCAGTACTTC.

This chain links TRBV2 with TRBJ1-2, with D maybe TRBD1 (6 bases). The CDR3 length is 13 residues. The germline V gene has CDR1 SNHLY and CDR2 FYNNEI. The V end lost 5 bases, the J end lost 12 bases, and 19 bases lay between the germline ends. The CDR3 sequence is CASSQGATGLHTF. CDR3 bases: TGTGCCAGCAGTCAGGGCGCGACAGGACTTCACACCTTC.

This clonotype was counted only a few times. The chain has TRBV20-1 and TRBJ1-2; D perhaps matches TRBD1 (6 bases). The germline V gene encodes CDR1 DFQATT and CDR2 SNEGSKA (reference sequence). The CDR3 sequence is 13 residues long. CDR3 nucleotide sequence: TGCAGCGCAACAACCGGGACATTAAATGGCTACACCTTC. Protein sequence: CSATTGTLNGYTF.

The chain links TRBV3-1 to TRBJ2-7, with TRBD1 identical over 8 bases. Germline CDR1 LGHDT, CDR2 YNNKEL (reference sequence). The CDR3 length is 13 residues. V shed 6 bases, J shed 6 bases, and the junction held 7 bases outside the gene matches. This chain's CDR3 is CASRGQVGGEQYF. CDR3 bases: TGTGCCAGCAGGGGACAGGTAGGAGGCGAGCAGTACTTC.

In DNA form, the CDR3 reads TGTGCCAGCAGCCAAGAAGGCGTCACCTCCTACGAGCAGTACTTC. It specifies CASSQEGVTSYEQYF. The V gene is TRBV14, the J gene TRBJ2-7, with D unclear. V was shortened by 0 bases and J by 0 bases, with 9 bases between the two germline ends. This CDR3 spans 15 amino acids. CDR1 and CDR2 (germline): SGHDN, FVKESK.

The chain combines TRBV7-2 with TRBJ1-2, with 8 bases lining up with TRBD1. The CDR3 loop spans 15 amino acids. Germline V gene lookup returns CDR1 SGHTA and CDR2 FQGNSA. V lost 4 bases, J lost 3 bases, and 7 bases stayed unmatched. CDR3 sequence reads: CASSSDGQGYYGYTF. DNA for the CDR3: TGTGCCAGCAGCTCAGACGGACAGGGCTACTATGGCTACACCTTC.

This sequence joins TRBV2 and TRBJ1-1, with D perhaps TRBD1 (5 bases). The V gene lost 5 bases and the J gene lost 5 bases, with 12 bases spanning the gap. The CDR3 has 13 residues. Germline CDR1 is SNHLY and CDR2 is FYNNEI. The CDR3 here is CASSKGTGTEAFF. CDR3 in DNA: TGTGCCAGCAGTAAAGGGACGGGTACTGAAGCTTTCTTT.

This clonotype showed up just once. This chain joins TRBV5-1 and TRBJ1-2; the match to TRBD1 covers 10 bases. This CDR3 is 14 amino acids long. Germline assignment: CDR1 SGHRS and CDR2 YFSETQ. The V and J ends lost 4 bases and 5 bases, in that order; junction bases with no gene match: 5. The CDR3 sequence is CASSLGQGEYGYTF. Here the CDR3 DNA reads TGCGCCAGCAGCCTCGGACAGGGGGAGTATGGCTACACCTTC.

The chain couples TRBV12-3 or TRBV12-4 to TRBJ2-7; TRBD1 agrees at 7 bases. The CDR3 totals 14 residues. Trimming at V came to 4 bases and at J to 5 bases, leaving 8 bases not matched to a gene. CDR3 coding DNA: TGTGCCAGCAGTTCCCAGACAGGGCGCGACGAGCAGTACTTC. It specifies CASSSQTGRDEQYF.

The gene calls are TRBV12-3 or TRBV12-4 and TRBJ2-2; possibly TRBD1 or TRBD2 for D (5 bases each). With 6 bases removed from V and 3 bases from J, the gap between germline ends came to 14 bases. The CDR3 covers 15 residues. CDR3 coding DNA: TGTGCCAGCAGGCGAAGGGGAGCGGACACCGGGGAGCTGTTTTTT. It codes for CASRRRGADTGELFF.